This TCR beta chain comes out of a study of T and B cells in COVID-19 patients. Study-level background: COVID-19 patients gave peripheral blood either during active infection or after recovery. Of approximately 21 active-infection patients, 12 were critically ill with mechanical ventilation or extracorporeal membrane oxygenation. Most recovered patients had mild to moderate COVID-19 treated as outpatients.

Study-level results: At recovery TRB diversity and richness exceeded healthy donors, after highly clonal active COVID-19 repertoires.

The V and J ends lost 11 bases and 2 bases, in that order; junction bases with no gene match: 7. The CDR3 covers 13 residues. Germline V gives CDR1 ENHRY, CDR2 SYGVKD. TRB was amplified from about 260-540 ng of blood genomic DNA. TRB rearrangements were amplified by multiplex PCR with BIOMED2 TRB-A/B primers. TCRdb re-called the multiplex PCR reads with MiXCR, one entry per CDR3 protein. This table has around 28,000 distinct CDR3 sequences, 32% appearing once. In the case of this clonotype: Its antigen remains unidentified.

The chain is built from TRBV10-3 and TRBJ1-1; TRBD1 matches 8 bases. Sequenced: blood. The receptor's source is a human donor who had recovered from COVID-19. In DNA, the CDR3 is TGTGCCCTAAGACAGGGGCCAAACACTGAAGCTTTCTTT. Translated, it gives CALRQGPNTEAFF.